This TCR beta chain was captured in a study of blood T cells in healthy people across ages. Notes on the study in general: With unsorted PBMCs, a conclusive comparison of naive versus antigen-experienced cells was not possible. The fall in TCR beta diversity per million T cells was roughly linear with age.

Concerning this clonotype itself: The target antigen is unknown.

A second PCR of 7 to 11 cycles used a sample-barcoded 5' primer and a J-beta primer mix. TCRdb recomputed calls from the 5' RACE reads with MiXCR, one row per CDR3 protein. The table lists 1.4 million or so distinct CDR3 sequences, roughly 43% of them singletons. This sequence originates from a woman between 18 and 30 years old in good health. The material sequenced was blood.

The CDR3 sequence: CASSYSELLANYGYTF. The CDR3 DNA follows: TGTGCCAGCAGTTATTCGGAGCTCCTAGCTAACTATGGCTACACCTTC. The chain carries TRBV6-6 and TRBJ1-2; D unclear. Per the germline V gene, CDR1 is MNHNY and CDR2 is SVGAGI (reference sequence). CDR3 length: 16 residues. The V and J ends lost 3 bases and 0 bases respectively, with 14 bases between them.